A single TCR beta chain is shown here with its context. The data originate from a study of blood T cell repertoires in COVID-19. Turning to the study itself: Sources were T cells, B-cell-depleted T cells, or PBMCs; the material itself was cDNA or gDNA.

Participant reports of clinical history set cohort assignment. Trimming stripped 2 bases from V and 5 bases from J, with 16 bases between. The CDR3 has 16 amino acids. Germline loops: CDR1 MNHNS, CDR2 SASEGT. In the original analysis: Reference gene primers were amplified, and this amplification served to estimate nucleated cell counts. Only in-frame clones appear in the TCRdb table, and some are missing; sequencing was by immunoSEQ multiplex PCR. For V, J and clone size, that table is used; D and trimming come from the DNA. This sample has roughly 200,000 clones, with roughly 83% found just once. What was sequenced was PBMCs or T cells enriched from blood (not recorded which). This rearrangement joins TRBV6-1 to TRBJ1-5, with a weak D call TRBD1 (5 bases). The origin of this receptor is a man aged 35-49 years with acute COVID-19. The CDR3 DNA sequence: TGTGCCAGCAGTGAATATCTTGCGGGGCAGGATCAGCCCCAGCATTTT. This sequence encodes CASSEYLAGQDQPQHF.